This T cell receptor (beta chain) emerged from a study of blood T cell repertoires in COVID-19. Whole-study context: Specimens from acute and convalescent COVID-19 originated in the United States, Italy and Spain.

The protocol was immunoSEQ multiplex PCR, while the TCRdb copy is restricted to in-frame clones and leaves out a portion. The sample records approximately 300,000 clones, around 87% being singletons. Germline V gene lookup returns CDR1 MNHEY and CDR2 SVGAGI. V shed 6 bases and J 5 bases; nucleotides not matched to a gene: 9. This CDR3 is built from 15 residues. Symptom resolution, clearance, or two negative PCRs marked the recovered donors of Cohort 3. This clonotype was sampled from a woman in her thirties who had recovered from COVID-19. The rearrangement joins TRBV6-5 to TRBJ2-1; 8 nucleotides agree with TRBD2. The sample comprised PBMCs or T cells enriched from blood (not recorded which). For the CDR3, the DNA is TGTGCCAGCAGCCCCCCGGGGGGGGCGAACAATGAGCAGTTCTTC. Translation: CASSPPGGANNEQFF.